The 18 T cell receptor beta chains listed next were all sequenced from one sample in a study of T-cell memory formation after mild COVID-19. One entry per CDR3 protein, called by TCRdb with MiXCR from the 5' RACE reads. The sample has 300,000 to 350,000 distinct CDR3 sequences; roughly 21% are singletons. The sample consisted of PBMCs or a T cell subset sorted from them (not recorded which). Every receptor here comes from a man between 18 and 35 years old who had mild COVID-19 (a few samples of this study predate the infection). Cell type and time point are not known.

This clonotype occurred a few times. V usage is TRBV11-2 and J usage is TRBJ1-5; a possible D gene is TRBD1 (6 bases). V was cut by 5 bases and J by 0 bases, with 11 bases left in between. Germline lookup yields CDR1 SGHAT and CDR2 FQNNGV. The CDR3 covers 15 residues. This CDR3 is CASSIGQYSNQPQHF. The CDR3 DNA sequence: TGTGCCAGCAGCATAGGACAGTATAGCAATCAGCCCCAGCATTTT. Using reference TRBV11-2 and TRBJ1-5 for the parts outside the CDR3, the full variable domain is EAGVAQSPRYKIIEKRQSVAFWCNPISGHATLYWYQQILGQGPKLLIQFQNNGVVDDSQLPKDRFSAERLKGVDSTLKIQPAKLEDSAVYLCASSIGQYSNQPQHFGDGTRLSIL.

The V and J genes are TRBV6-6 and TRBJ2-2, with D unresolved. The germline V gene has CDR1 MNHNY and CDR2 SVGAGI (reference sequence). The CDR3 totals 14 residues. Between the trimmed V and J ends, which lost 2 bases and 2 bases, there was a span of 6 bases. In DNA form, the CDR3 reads TGTGCCAGCAGTTACAACACTAACACCGGGGAGCTGTTTTTT. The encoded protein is CASSYNTNTGELFF.

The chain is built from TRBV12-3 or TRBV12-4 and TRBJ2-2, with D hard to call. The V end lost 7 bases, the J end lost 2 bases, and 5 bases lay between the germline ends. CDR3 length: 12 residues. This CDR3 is CASTDNTGELFF. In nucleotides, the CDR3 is TGTGCCAGCACCGACAACACCGGGGAGCTGTTTTTT.

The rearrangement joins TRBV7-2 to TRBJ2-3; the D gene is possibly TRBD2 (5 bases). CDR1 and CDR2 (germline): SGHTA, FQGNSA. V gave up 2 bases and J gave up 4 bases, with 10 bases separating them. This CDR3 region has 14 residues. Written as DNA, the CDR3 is TGTGCCAGCAGCTTAAGGAGGTTCCCAGATACGCAGTATTTT. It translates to CASSLRRFPDTQYF.

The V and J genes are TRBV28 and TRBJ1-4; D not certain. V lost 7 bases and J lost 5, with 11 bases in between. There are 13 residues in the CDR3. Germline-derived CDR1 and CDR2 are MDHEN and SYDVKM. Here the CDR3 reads CASNIPGNEKLFF. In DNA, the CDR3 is TGTGCCAGCAATATCCCCGGCAATGAAAAACTGTTTTTT.

The CDR3 spells CSATGAITYNEQFF. The CDR3, as DNA: TGCAGTGCCACCGGGGCTATCACTTACAATGAGCAGTTCTTC. The chain is built from TRBV20-1 and TRBJ2-1; D is perhaps TRBD1 or TRBD2 (5 bases each). The CDR3 covers 14 residues. Germline V gene sequence: CDR1 DFQATT, CDR2 SNEGSKA (reference sequence). Deletions cut 6 bases from V and 4 bases from J, with 16 bases between.

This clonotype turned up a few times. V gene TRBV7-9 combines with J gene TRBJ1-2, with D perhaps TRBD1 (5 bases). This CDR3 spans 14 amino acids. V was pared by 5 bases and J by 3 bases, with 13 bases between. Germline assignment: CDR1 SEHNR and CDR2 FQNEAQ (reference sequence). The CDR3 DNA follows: TGTGCCAGCAGCGACCCGGGACGGGACTATGGCTACACCTTC. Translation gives CASSDPGRDYGYTF.

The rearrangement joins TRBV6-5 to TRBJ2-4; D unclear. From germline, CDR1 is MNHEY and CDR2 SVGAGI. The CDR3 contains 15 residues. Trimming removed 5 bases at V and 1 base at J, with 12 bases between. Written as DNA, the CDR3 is TGTGCCAGCAGTATAGATCTGGGGGCCAAAAACATTCAGTACTTC. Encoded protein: CASSIDLGAKNIQYF.

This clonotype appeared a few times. DNA for the CDR3: TGTGCCAGCAGCCTAGGGGTCCGGACTAGCGGCACAGATACGCAGTATTTT. It codes for CASSLGVRTSGTDTQYF. This chain connects TRBV7-2 to TRBJ2-3; 9 bases are a match to TRBD2. Unmatched junction bases numbered 10, after V lost 5 bases and J lost 1 base. The V gene's germline CDR1 is SGHTA and CDR2 FQGNSA. The CDR3 has 17 residues.

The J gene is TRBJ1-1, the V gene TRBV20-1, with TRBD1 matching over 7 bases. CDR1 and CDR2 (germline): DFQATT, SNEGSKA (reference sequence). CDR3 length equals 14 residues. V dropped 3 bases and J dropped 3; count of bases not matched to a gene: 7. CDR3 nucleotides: TGCAGTGCTAGGGTAAGGGGGCGGTACACTGAAGCTTTCTTT. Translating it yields CSARVRGRYTEAFF.

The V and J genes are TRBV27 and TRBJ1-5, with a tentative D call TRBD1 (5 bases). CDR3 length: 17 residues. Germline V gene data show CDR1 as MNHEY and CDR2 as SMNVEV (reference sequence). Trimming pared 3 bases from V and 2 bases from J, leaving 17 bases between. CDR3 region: CASSFGAGLYGNQPQHF. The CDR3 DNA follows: TGTGCCAGCAGTTTCGGGGCGGGCCTCTATGGCAATCAGCCCCAGCATTTT.

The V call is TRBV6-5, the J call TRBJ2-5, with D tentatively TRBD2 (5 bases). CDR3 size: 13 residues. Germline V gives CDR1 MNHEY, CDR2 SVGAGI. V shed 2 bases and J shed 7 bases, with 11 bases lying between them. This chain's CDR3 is CASSYPGAGTQYF. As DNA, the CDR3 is TGTGCCAGCAGTTACCCGGGCGCGGGGACCCAGTACTTC.

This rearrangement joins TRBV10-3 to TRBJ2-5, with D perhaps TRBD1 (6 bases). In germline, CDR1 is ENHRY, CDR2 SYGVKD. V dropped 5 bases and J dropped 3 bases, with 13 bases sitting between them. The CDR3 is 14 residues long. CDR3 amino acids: CAISRWDKEETQYF. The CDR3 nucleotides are TGTGCCATCAGTAGGTGGGACAAAGAAGAGACCCAGTACTTC.

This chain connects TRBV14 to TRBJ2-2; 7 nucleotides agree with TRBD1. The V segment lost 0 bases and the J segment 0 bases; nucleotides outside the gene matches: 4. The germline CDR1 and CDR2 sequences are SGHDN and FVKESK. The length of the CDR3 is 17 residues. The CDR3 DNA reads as TGTGCCAGCAGCCAAGAATCGCAGGGGGCGAACACCGGGGAGCTGTTTTTT. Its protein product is CASSQESQGANTGELFF. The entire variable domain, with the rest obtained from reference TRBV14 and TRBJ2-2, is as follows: EAGVTQFPSHSVIEKGQTVTLRCDPISGHDNLYWYRRVMGKEIKFLLHFVKESKQDESGMPNNRFLAERTGGTYSTLKVQPAELEDSGVYFCASSQESQGANTGELFFGEGSRLTVL.

CDR3: CASSLEAYTGELFF. As DNA, the CDR3 is TGTGCCAGCAGCTTAGAAGCTTACACCGGGGAGCTGTTTTTT. V is TRBV11-3 and J is TRBJ2-2, with no clear D. Between the trimmed V and J ends, which lost 0 bases and 3 bases, there was a span of 5 bases. Germline V gene data show CDR1 as SGHNT and CDR2 as YENEEA. The length of the CDR3 is 14 residues.

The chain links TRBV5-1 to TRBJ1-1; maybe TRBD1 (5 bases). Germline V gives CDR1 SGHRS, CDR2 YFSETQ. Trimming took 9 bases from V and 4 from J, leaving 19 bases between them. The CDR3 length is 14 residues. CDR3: CATKGGLGGTEAFF. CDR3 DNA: TGCGCCACCAAAGGAGGGCTCGGGGGCACTGAAGCTTTCTTT.

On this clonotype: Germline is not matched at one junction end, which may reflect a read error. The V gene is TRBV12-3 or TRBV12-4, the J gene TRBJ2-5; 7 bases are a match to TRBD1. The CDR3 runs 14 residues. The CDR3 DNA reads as TGTGCCAGAAGTTTACCGACAGGGCCAGAGACCCAGTACTTC. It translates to CARSLPTGPETQYF.

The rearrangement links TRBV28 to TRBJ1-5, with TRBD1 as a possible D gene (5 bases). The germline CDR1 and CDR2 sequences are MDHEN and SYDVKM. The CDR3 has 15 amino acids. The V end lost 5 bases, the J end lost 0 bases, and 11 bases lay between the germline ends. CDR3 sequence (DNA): TGTGCCAGCAGTAACAGACAGATTAGCAATCAGCCCCAGCATTTT. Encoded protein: CASSNRQISNQPQHF.